This T cell receptor beta chain emerged from a study of patients and donors after allogeneic stem cell transplantation. TCRdb called the RT-PCR reads again in MiXCR, with one record for every CDR3 protein. The sample contains roughly 960,000 distinct CDR3 sequences, more than 15% of which appear only once. The CDR3 is made up of 15 amino acids. V was pared by 0 bases and J by 8 bases, with 16 bases between. V usage is TRBV12-3 or TRBV12-4 and J usage is TRBJ1-1, with no clear D. The clonotype originates from a human donor who was either an allogeneic HSCT recipient or a stem cell or donor lymphocyte infusion donor (not recorded which). It is not recorded whose cells these are; they may come from a transplant donor. What was sequenced was blood, either unsorted or a sorted T cell fraction (not recorded which). CDR3 protein: CASSLARQTPREAFF. CDR3 coding DNA: TGTGCCAGCAGTTTAGCGCGTCAAACTCCTAGGGAAGCTTTCTTT.